This TCR beta chain was found in a study of T cell repertoires in cytomegalovirus infection. Overall study context: Based on public TCR beta signatures, there were indications of CMV infection and of a matching HLA type.

Each CDR3 protein is one row after TCRdb ran MiXCR on the reads. The sample holds some 230,000 distinct CDR3 sequences, roughly 20% seen once. Germline CDR1 and CDR2: SQVTM and ANQGSEA. Trimming cost V 8 bases and J 1 base, with 11 bases left between them. This CDR3 is 12 amino acids long. Study conclusions and caveats: Dominating the ex vivo response were HLA-C-restricted CMV-specific TCR beta clonotypes.

This clonotype has more than one count but fewer than ten. The antigen remains unidentified. The source material was CD8+ T cells from PBMCs. The chain carries TRBV29-1 and TRBJ1-1; D remains unclear. The sequence was obtained from a human donor in good health (CMV status not recorded). Some clones in this sample may be carry-over from other donors' samples. The CDR3 DNA is TGCAGCTCCCTGGCGCAGAACACTGAAGCTTTCTTT. Amino acids: CSSLAQNTEAFF.